This T cell receptor (beta chain) was sequenced during a study of siplizumab effects on memory and regulatory T cells. Study-wide findings and caveats: Unstimulated subset assignment was obtained for only a minor fraction of alloreactive clones.

Sequencing was performed with immunoSEQ multiplex PCR; in TCRdb, only in-frame clones are kept and a portion is missing. The sample records 110,000 or so clones, under 95% being singletons. Points on this clone: Its antigen is as yet unknown.

Germline V gene lookup returns CDR1 SGHDN and CDR2 FVKESK. The CDR3 totals 12 residues. V lost 1 base and J lost 8, with 5 bases in between. V is TRBV14 and J is TRBJ1-4; D uncertain. The sequencing input was CD4+ T cells sorted from blood. The clonotype comes from a human donor in good health. CDR3 nucleotides: TGTGCCAGCAGCCAAGTCAAGGAAAAACTGTTTTTT. Its translation: CASSQVKEKLFF.